The source of this T cell receptor beta chain is a study of blood T cells in healthy people across ages. Study at large: About one barcoded beta molecule per two T cells was captured by template switching. General observations from the study: Possibly confounding the expanded clonotype changes was the fact that donor CMV status was unknown.

Primed by a sample-barcoded 5' primer and a J-beta primer mix, a second PCR proceeded for 7 to 11 cycles. Each cDNA molecule, via a template-switch adaptor with 12 random nucleotides, was tagged. TCRdb re-called the 5' RACE reads with MiXCR, one entry per CDR3 protein. Among about 650,000 distinct CDR3 sequences listed, around 32% were seen once. This CDR3 has 15 residues. Germline-derived CDR1 and CDR2 are SGHRS and YFSETQ. Unmatched junction bases numbered 5, after V lost 0 bases and J lost 5 bases. As concerns this clonotype: The antigen remains unidentified.

Isolation yielded PBMCs, at least 7 million per sample, in every case. Specimen: blood. The clonotype comes from a woman older than 75 in good health. V gene TRBV5-1 combines with J gene TRBJ1-5; TRBD1 matches at 7 bases. The CDR3: CASSLAGGEHQPQHF. The CDR3 nucleotides are TGCGCCAGCAGCTTGGCAGGGGGAGAGCATCAGCCCCAGCATTTT.